This entry describes one T cell receptor (beta chain). The antigen is unknown. The data derive from a study of blood T cells in healthy people across ages. Study-wide results and caveats: A greater number of naive CD4+ cells and higher diversity distinguished long-lived donors from aged donors. TCR beta diversity was tightly associated with the proportion of naive T cells.

The authors ran a second PCR of 7 to 11 cycles using a sample-barcoded 5' primer and a J-beta primer mix. With 12 random nucleotides, a template-switch adaptor tagged each individual cDNA molecule. TCRdb processed the 5' RACE reads anew with MiXCR; each CDR3 protein has one entry. The sample records 1.5 million to 2 million distinct CDR3 sequences, about 49% being singletons. This CDR3 comprises 15 residues. The ends were cut back, 4 bases at V and 3 bases at J, with 17 bases in the middle. Germline V gives CDR1 SGHRS, CDR2 YFSETQ. Sequencing used blood. The TCR comes from a woman aged 40 to 50 in good health. The chain combines TRBV5-1 with TRBJ2-7; D may correspond to TRBD1 or TRBD2 (5 bases each). The CDR3 reads CASSLRDGGLYEQYF. CDR3 bases: TGCGCCAGCAGCCTCCGGGACGGAGGTCTCTACGAGCAGTACTTC.